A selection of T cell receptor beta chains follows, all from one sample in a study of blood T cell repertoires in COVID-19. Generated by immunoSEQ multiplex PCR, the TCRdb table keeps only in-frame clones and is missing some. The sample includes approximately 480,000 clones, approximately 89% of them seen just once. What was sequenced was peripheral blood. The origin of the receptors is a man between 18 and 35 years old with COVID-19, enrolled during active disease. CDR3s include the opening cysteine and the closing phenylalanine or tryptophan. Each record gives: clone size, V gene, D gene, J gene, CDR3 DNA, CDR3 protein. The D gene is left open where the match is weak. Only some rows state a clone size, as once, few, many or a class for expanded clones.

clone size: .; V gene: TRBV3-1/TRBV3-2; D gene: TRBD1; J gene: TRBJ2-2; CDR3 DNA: TGTGCCAGCAGCCAGGGCAGGGGGCATGGCGAGCTGTTTTTT; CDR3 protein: CASSQGRGHGELFF
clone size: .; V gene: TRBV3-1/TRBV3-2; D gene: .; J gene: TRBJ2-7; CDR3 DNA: TGTGCCAGCAGCCAGAGGATATACGAGCAGTACTTC; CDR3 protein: CASSQRIYEQYF
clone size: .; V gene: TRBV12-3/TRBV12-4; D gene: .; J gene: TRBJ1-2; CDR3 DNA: TGTGCCAGCAGTCGGGGTGATCTGAGCGGCTACACCTTC; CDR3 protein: CASSRGDLSGYTF
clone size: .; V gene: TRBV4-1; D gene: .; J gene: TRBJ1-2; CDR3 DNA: TGCGCCAGCAGCCAGTCGCCGGGCTATGGCTACACCTTC; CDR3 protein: CASSQSPGYGYTF
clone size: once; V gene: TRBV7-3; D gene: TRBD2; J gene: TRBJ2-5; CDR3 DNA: TGTGCCAGCAGCCCCGGGAGGGCGGTGAATGGGGAGACCCAGTACTTC; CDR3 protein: CASSPGRAVNGETQYF
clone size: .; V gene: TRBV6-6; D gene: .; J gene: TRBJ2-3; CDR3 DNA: TGTGCCACCCGACGACAGGAGCTTAATACGCAGTATTTT; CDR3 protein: CATRRQELNTQYF
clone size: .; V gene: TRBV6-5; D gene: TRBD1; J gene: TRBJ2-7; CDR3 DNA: TGTGCCAGCTACTCGAAGGGACAGGGCATAGGCGAGCAGTACTTC; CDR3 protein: CASYSKGQGIGEQYF
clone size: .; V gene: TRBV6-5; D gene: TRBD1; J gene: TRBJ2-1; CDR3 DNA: TGTGCCAGCAGCCGGACAGGGTCAAAAGACAATGAGCAGTTCTTC; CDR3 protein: CASSRTGSKDNEQFF
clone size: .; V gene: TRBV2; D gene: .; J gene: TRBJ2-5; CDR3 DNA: TGTGCCAGCAGTGAGCAGAGCCCCGGGTTGGAGACCCAGTACTTC; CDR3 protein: CASSEQSPGLETQYF
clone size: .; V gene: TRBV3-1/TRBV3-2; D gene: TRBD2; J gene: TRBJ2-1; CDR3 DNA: TGTGCCAGCAGCCAGCAGACTAGCGGGAGGGCCCAATTTATGGATGAGCAGTTCTTC; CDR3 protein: CASSQQTSGRAQFMDEQFF
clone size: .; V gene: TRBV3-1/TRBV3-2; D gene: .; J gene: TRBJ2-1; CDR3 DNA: TGTGCCAGCAGCCCCCGAGACTTAGCGTACAATGAGCAGTTCTTC; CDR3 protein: CASSPRDLAYNEQFF
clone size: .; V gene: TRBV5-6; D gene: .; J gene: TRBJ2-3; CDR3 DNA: TGTGCCAGCAGCTTGGAGGGACTGTACACAGATACGCAGTATTTT; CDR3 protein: CASSLEGLYTDTQYF
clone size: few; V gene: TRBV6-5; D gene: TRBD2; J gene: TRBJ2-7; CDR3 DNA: TGTGCCAGCAGCACTAAGCGGGGGGGCTCCTACGAGCAGTACTTC; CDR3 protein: CASSTKRGGSYEQYF
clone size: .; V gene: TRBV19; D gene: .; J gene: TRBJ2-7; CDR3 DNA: TGTGCCAGTAGTTTCGGGAGCGAGCAGTACTTC; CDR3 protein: CASSFGSEQYF
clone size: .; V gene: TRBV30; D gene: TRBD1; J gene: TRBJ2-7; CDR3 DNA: TGTGCCTGGAGTAATGGGGGACAGGGTCACGAGCAGTACTTC; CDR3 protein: CAWSNGGQGHEQYF
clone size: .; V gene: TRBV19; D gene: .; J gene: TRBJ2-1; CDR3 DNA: TGTGCCAGTAGTTTCGGGTATGGAAATGAGCAGTTCTTC; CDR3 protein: CASSFGYGNEQFF
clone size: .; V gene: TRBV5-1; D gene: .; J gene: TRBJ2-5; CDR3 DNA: TGCGCCAGCAGCTTGAGCGACAGGGAGACCCAGTACTTC; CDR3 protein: CASSLSDRETQYF
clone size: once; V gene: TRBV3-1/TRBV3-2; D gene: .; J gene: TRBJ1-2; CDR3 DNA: TGTGCCAGCAGCCTCGACAGGCTATATGGCTACACCTTC; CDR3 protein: CASSLDRLYGYTF
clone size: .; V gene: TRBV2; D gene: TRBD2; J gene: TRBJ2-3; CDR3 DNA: TGTGCCAGCAGCCAAACTAGCGGGAGAGATACGCAGTATTTT; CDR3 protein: CASSQTSGRDTQYF
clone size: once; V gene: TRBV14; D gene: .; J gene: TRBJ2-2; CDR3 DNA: TGTGCCAGCAGCCCGGTCGGACTTTATAGAGGGGAGCTGTTTTTT; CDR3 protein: CASSPVGLYRGELFF
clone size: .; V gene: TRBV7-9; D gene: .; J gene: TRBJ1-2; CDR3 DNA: TGTGCCAGCAGCTTAACACCCTATGGCTACACCTTC; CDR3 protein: CASSLTPYGYTF
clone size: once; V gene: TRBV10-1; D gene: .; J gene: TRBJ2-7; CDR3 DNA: TGCGCCAGAACGGGCTGGCAGGGCACCTACGAGCAGTACTTC; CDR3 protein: CARTGWQGTYEQYF
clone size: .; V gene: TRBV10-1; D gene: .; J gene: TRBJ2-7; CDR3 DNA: TGCGCCAGCTCGACGGGTTTTTTGGAGCAGTACTTC; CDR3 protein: CASSTGFLEQYF
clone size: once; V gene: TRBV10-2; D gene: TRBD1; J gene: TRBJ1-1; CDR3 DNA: TGCGCCAGCATCGACAGGGGATGGGAAGCTGAAGCTTTCTTT; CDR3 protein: CASIDRGWEAEAFF
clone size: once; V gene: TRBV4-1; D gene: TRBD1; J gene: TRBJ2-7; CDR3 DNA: TGCGCCAGCAGCCAAGGAGGGACAGGGGACTACGAGCAGTACTTC; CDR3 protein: CASSQGGTGDYEQYF
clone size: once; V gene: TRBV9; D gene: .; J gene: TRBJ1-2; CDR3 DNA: TGTGCCAGCAGCCCATTTAGCTATGGCTACACCTTC; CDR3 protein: CASSPFSYGYTF
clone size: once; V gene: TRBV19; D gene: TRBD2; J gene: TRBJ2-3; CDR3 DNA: TGTGCCAGTAGTACTAAAAGCGGGGGGGCAGATACGCAGTATTTT; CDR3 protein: CASSTKSGGADTQYF
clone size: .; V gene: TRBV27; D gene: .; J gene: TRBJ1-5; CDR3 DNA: TGTGCCAGCAGTTTAACGGGGTGGCAGCCCCAGCATTTT; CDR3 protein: CASSLTGWQPQHF
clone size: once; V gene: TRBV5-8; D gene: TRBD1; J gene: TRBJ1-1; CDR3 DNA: TGTGCCAGCAGCTTGTACAGGGGCACTGAAGCTTTCTTT; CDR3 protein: CASSLYRGTEAFF
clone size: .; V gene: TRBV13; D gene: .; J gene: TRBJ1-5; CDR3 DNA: TGTGCCAGCAGTTTAGGCATTCATCAGCCCCAGCATTTT; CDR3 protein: CASSLGIHQPQHF
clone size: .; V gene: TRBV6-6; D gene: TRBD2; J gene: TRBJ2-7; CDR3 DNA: TGTGCCAGCAGTTACCTAGCGGGAGTAAGCGAGCAGTACTTC; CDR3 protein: CASSYLAGVSEQYF
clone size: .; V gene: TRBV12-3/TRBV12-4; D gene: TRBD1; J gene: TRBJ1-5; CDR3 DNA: TGTGCCAGCAGTAACAGGGGGAATCAGCCCCAGCATTTT; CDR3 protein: CASSNRGNQPQHF
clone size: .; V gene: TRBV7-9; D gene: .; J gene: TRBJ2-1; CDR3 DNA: TGTGCCAGCAGCCCTCGGGACTCCCCCTACAATGAGCAGTTCTTC; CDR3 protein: CASSPRDSPYNEQFF
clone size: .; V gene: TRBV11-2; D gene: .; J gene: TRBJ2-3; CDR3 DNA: TGTGCCAGCAGCTTAGAAGCGTGGGGCACAGATACGCAGTATTTT; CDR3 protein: CASSLEAWGTDTQYF
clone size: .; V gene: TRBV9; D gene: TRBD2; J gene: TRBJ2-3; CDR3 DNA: TGTGCCAGCAGCGTAGAGGGACTAGCAGATACGCAGTATTTT; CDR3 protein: CASSVEGLADTQYF
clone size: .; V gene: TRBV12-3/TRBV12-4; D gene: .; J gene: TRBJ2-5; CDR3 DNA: TGTGCCAGCAGTTTGCGGGAGACCCAGTACTTC; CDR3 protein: CASSLRETQYF
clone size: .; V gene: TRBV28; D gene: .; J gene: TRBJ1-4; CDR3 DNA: TGTGCCAGCAGACAGGGAAATGAAAAACTGTTTTTT; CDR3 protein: CASRQGNEKLFF
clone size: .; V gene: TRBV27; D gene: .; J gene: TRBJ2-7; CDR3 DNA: TGTGCCAGCAGGCCCGACAAGTCCTACGAGCAGTACTTC; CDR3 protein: CASRPDKSYEQYF
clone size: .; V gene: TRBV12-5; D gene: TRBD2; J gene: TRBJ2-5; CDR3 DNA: TGTGCTAGTGGTTTAATTGCCGGGGGACTAGCGGGATTGGGATTACAAGAGACCCAGTACTTC; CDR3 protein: CASGLIAGGLAGLGLQETQYF
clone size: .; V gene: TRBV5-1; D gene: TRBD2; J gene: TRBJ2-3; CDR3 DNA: TGCGCCAGCAGCTTGGAACGGGGGGGCTCAAATACGCAGTATTTT; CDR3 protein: CASSLERGGSNTQYF
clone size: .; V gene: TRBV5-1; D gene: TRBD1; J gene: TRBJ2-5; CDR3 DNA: TGCGCCAGCAGCCGGCAACAGGGGGTGGATGAGACCCAGTACTTC; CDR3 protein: CASSRQQGVDETQYF